The present T cell receptor (beta chain) was sequenced within a study of beta chain features in type 1 diabetes. The CDR3 length is 13 residues. Trimming removed 6 bases at V and 2 bases at J, with 12 bases between. Germline lookup yields CDR1 SQVTM and CDR2 ANQGSEA. Expressed TCRB transcripts were sequenced because the entire RNA isolate underwent reverse transcription. Assay used: immunoSEQ multiplex PCR; TCRdb lists only in-frame clones, some missing. The data show roughly 450,000 clones, over 10% seen once. The gene calls are TRBV29-1 and TRBJ2-3; tentative D call: TRBD2 (5 bases). The sequenced sample consisted of naive CD4+ T cells from blood. The clonotype originates from a woman younger than 35 in good health. This chain's CDR3 is CSVRGPLTDTQYF. CDR3 in DNA: TGCAGCGTCCGAGGGCCGCTCACAGATACGCAGTATTTT.